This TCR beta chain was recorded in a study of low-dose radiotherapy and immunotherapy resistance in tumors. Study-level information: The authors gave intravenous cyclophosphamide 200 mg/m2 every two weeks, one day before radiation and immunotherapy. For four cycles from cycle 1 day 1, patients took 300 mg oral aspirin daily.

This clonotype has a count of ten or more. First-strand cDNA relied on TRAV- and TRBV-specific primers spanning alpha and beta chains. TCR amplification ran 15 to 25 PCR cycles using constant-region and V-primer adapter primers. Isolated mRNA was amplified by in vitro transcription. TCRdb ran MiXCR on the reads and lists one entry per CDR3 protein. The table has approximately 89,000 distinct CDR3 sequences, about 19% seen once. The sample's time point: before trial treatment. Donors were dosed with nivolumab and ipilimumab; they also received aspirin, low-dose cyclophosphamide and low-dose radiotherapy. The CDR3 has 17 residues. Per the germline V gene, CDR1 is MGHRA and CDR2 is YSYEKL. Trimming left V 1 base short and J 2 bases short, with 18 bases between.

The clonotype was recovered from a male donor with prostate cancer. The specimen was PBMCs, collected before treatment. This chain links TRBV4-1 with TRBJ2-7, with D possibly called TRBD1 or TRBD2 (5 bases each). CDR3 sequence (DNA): TGCGCCAGCAGCCAAGCCCTCTCAGGGAGTAGCACCTACGAGCAGTACTTC. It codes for CASSQALSGSSTYEQYF.